This note documents a single T cell receptor (beta chain) sequence. This sample stems from a study of cytomegalovirus exposure and HLA in healthy donors. The PCR ran on 60 Vbeta and 13 Jbeta primers. Assay: immunoSEQ multiplex PCR; the TCRdb copy retains only in-frame clones and omits some. Here the sample spans roughly 160,000 clones, 73% being singletons. In germline, CDR1 is SGHDN, CDR2 FVKESK. The CDR3 loop spans 18 amino acids. J gave up 0 bases and V 1 base, and 10 bases lay outside the gene matches. The receptor's source is a woman under 30 in good health and CMV-seropositive. The sample consisted of PBMCs. The rearrangement uses TRBV14 and TRBJ1-2; TRBD1 aligns across 8 bases. The CDR3 nucleotides read TGTGCCAGCAGCCAAGGGAGGACAGGGCCCTACCCTAACTATGGCTACACCTTC. It encodes CASSQGRTGPYPNYGYTF.